This T cell receptor beta chain was obtained from a study of shared clonotypes between healthy human individuals. TCRdb keeps only in-frame clones here, not all; method: immunoSEQ multiplex PCR. The table shows over 2 million clones, with about 94% occurring only once. CDR1 is LGHNA and CDR2 is YNFKEQ in the germline V gene. The CDR3 length is 16 residues. V trimming: 0 bases; J trimming: 5 bases; junction bases outside the gene matches: 7. The naive CD8 fraction comprised CD45RO-negative cells positively selected for CCR7 and excluded terminally differentiated effector memory CD45RA+ cells. The receptor's source is a man younger than 30 in good health. What was sequenced was naive CD8+ T cells sorted from blood. The chain combines TRBV4-2 with TRBJ2-3; 8 nucleotides match TRBD2. This chain's CDR3 is CASSQDTGGEEDTQYF. The CDR3 DNA is TGTGCCAGCAGCCAAGATACCGGGGGGGAGGAAGATACGCAGTATTTT.